This paragraph covers one T cell receptor (beta chain) sequence. Its matching antigen is unknown. With a J-beta primer mix and a sample-barcoded 5' primer, a second PCR ran about 6 to 11 cycles. TCRdb re-derived calls from the 5' RACE reads in MiXCR, one entry per CDR3 protein. The sample shows roughly 900,000 distinct CDR3 sequences, about 48% of them seen only once. This CDR3 contains 12 residues. The germline gives CDR1 SNHLY, CDR2 FYNNEI. This entry is derived from a study of blood T cells in healthy people across ages. Whole-study findings and limits: Donor CMV status, an unknown factor, possibly confounded changes in expanded clonotypes.

The chain recombines TRBV2 with TRBJ2-5; D unresolved. The J call may be wrong; the DNA end is better matched by TRBJ2-7. The sample taken for sequencing was blood. This receptor was identified in a man aged 25 to 40 in good health. The CDR3 DNA sequence: TGTGCCAGCAGGCTGGATGGCTACGAGCAGTACTTC. Its protein is CASRLDGYEQYF.